These 31 T cell receptor beta chains were sequenced from one sample in a study of cytomegalovirus exposure and HLA in healthy donors. 13 Jbeta primers and 60 Vbeta primers were used for the PCR. Some clones are missing from TCRdb's copy, which holds only in-frame ones; the method was immunoSEQ multiplex PCR. The specimen's table records 150,000 to 200,000 clones. Sequenced input: PBMCs. The receptors were gathered from a woman aged 55-69 years in good health and CMV-seronegative.

The chain uses TRBV5-8 and TRBJ1-5; 7 positions agree with TRBD1. The trim removed 3 bases at V and 0 bases at J, leaving 9 bases unmatched. Germline CDR1 reads SGHTS; CDR2 reads YDEGEE. The CDR3 runs 17 residues. The CDR3 region is CASSWADRVNSNQPQHF. Here the CDR3 DNA reads TGTGCCAGCAGCTGGGCCGACAGGGTGAATAGCAATCAGCCCCAGCATTTT.

The CDR3 sequence is CASSRDMYEQYF. The CDR3 coding sequence is TGTGCCAGCAGTAGGGACATGTACGAGCAGTACTTC. V is TRBV5-6 and J is TRBJ2-7, with D maybe TRBD1 (6 bases). Germline V gene data show CDR1 as SGHDT and CDR2 as YYEEEE. This CDR3 contains 12 residues. V was cut by 5 bases and J by 4 bases, with 10 bases left in between.

The chain is built from TRBV7-3 and TRBJ1-1, with 11 positions matching TRBD1. Trimming at V came to 4 bases and at J to 5 bases, leaving 6 bases not matched to a gene. Germline loops: CDR1 SGHTA, CDR2 FQGTGA. CDR3 length equals 15 residues. DNA of the CDR3: TGTGCCAGCAGCTCCCACGGGACAGGGGGGACTGAAGCTTTCTTT. This sequence encodes CASSSHGTGGTEAFF.

The V gene is TRBV12-5, the J gene TRBJ1-1; unclear D gene. V dropped 5 bases and J dropped 1 base, with 17 bases sitting between them. CDR3 length: 16 residues. From germline, CDR1 is LGHNT and CDR2 FRNRAP. The CDR3 protein is CASGPPAGFRNTEAFF. CDR3 sequence (DNA): TGTGCTAGTGGTCCTCCGGCGGGGTTCCGGAACACTGAAGCTTTCTTT.

The gene calls are TRBV7-2 and TRBJ2-7; TRBD1 matches 7 bases. The V gene end was trimmed by 4 bases and the J gene end by 4 bases; junction bases not matched to a gene: 4. Per the germline V gene, CDR1 is SGHTA and CDR2 is FQGNSA. This CDR3 contains 13 residues. CDR3 region: CASSWRQGYEQYF. CDR3 DNA sequence: TGTGCCAGCAGCTGGAGACAGGGATACGAGCAGTACTTC.

The J gene is TRBJ1-5, the V gene TRBV11-2; D call uncertain. CDR1 is SGHAT and CDR2 is FQNNGV in the germline V gene. Trimming removed 0 bases from V and 4 bases from J, with 10 bases in between. This CDR3 has 15 residues. The CDR3: CASSLDASSNQPQHF. CDR3 coding DNA: TGTGCCAGCAGCTTAGATGCGTCCTCTAATCAGCCCCAGCATTTT.

The rearrangement joins TRBV4-1 to TRBJ2-7, with D possibly TRBD2 on 6 matching bases. Per germline, CDR1 MGHRA and CDR2 YSYEKL. This CDR3 is built from 15 residues. With 5 bases removed from V and 3 bases from J, the gap between germline ends came to 17 bases. CDR3 region: CASSLSAGSFYEQYF. As DNA, the CDR3 is TGCGCCAGCAGCTTATCAGCGGGCTCCTTCTACGAGCAGTACTTC.

The chain combines TRBV10-3 with TRBJ1-2; D is undetermined. Trimming took off 3 bases at V and 4 bases at J, with 9 bases between the two ends. This CDR3 region has 13 residues. Germline V gives CDR1 ENHRY, CDR2 SYGVKD. The CDR3 nucleotides read TGTGCCATCAGTGATCTAGAGCTCTATGGCTACACCTTC. Translating gives CAISDLELYGYTF.

As concerns this clone: This CDR3 is also generated by other DNA sequences in the sample. V gene TRBV4-3 combines with J gene TRBJ1-1, with TRBD1 matching 8 bases. The CDR3 runs to 15 residues. The V and J ends lost 3 bases and 5 bases, in that order; junction bases with no gene match: 8. Germline V CDR1 and CDR2: LGHNA, YSLEER. This CDR3 reads CASSHHGQGGTEAFF. As DNA, the CDR3 is TGCGCCAGCAGCCATCATGGACAGGGCGGAACTGAAGCTTTCTTT.

J is TRBJ1-3 and V is TRBV21-1; TRBD1 is taken as the D call from the table, unchecked against the DNA. TRBV21-1 is a known pseudogene. This CDR3 region has 15 residues. The CDR3 DNA reads as TGTGCCAGCAGCAGGGCTGGGCACTCTGGAAACACCATATATTTT. The encoded protein is CASSRAGHSGNTIYF.

The chain is built from TRBV7-3 and TRBJ2-1, with D possibly TRBD2 on 5 matching bases. Trimming took 4 bases from V and 5 from J, leaving 18 bases between them. The germline V gene encodes CDR1 SGHTA and CDR2 FQGTGA. CDR3 length: 16 amino acids. The chain's CDR3 is CASSSFNLGNNNEQFF. Written as DNA, the CDR3 is TGTGCCAGCAGCTCCTTCAACCTCGGGAACAACAATGAGCAGTTCTTC. Using reference TRBV7-3 and TRBJ2-1 for the parts outside the CDR3, the full variable domain is GAGVSQTPSNKVTEKGKYVELRCDPISGHTALYWYRQSLGQGPEFLIYFQGTGAADDSGLPNDRFFAVRPEGSVSTLKIQRTERGDSAVYLCASSSFNLGNNNEQFFGPGTRLTVL.

The rearrangement joins TRBV10-1 to TRBJ2-1; perhaps TRBD1 as D (5 bases). The CDR3 sequence is 14 residues long. Germline CDR1 WNHNN, CDR2 SYGVQD (reference sequence). V was shortened by 5 bases and J by 0 bases, with 8 bases between the two germline ends. CDR3 DNA: TGCGCCAGCAGTCACGACAGCTCCTACAATGAGCAGTTCTTC. It translates to CASSHDSSYNEQFF.

This rearrangement joins TRBV5-1 to TRBJ1-2; 9 nucleotides match TRBD1. The CDR3 length is 14 residues. With V trimmed by 4 bases and J by 7 bases, 8 bases remained unmatched. Germline CDR1 SGHRS, CDR2 YFSETQ. CDR3 nucleotides: TGCGCCAGCAGCACCCCGGGACAGGGCTTTGGCTACACCTTC. Translated, it gives CASSTPGQGFGYTF.

The V call is TRBV7-9, the J call TRBJ2-2, with 7 bases fitting TRBD2. CDR3 size: 13 residues. CDR1 SEHNR and CDR2 FQNEAQ come from the germline V gene (reference sequence). With V trimmed by 3 bases and J by 6 bases, 1 base remained unmatched. The CDR3 DNA follows: TGTGCCAGCAGCTTTGCGGGGGCCGGGGAGCTGTTTTTT. Its translation: CASSFAGAGELFF.

This chain uses TRBV4-1 with TRBJ2-7; 10 nucleotides agree with TRBD2. The trim removed 4 bases at V and 0 bases at J, leaving 6 bases unmatched. The germline CDR1 and CDR2 sequences are MGHRA and YSYEKL. This CDR3 region has 16 residues. The CDR3: CASSRGLADNSYEQYF. The CDR3 region has the DNA TGCGCCAGCAGCCGAGGACTAGCGGACAACTCCTACGAGCAGTACTTC.

The chain couples TRBV29-1 to TRBJ2-5; D remains unclear. The J call may be incorrect, as the DNA end agrees better with TRBJ2-7. The germline V gene encodes CDR1 SQVTM and CDR2 ANQGSEA. This CDR3 contains 12 residues. CDR3 sequence reads: CSVAENPDEQYF. Written as DNA, the CDR3 is TGCAGCGTTGCGGAGAATCCCGACGAGCAGTACTTC.

The chain uses TRBV11-2 and TRBJ1-2, with D hard to call. Trimming left V 6 bases short and J 1 base short, with 9 bases between. This CDR3 region has 13 residues. Germline assignment: CDR1 SGHAT and CDR2 FQNNGV. DNA of the CDR3: TGTGCCAGCAGTCTCACAGTTAACTATGGCTACACCTTC. The encoded protein is CASSLTVNYGYTF.

V is TRBV6-5 and J is TRBJ1-5; D is unresolved. The CDR3 length is 13 residues. Germline assignment: CDR1 MNHEY and CDR2 SVGAGI. V lost 3 bases, J lost 5 bases, and 8 bases lay in between. CDR3 in amino acids: CASSYAPDQPQHF. CDR3 nucleotides: TGTGCCAGCAGTTATGCACCAGATCAGCCCCAGCATTTT.

CDR3 region: CSGVGLAGFYNEQFF. CDR3 in DNA: TGCAGCGGGGTTGGACTAGCGGGGTTCTACAATGAGCAGTTCTTC. This chain links TRBV29-1 with TRBJ2-1, with 12 bases that match TRBD2. This CDR3 has 15 amino acids. Per germline, CDR1 SQVTM and CDR2 ANQGSEA. V dropped 7 bases and J dropped 3; count of bases not matched to a gene: 7.

V gene TRBV30 combines with J gene TRBJ1-5, with unresolved D. Trimming took off 2 bases at V and 0 bases at J, with 5 bases between the two ends. From germline, CDR1 is GTSNPN and CDR2 SVGIG (reference sequence). The CDR3 runs to 13 residues. The chain's CDR3 is CAWSSNSNQPQHF. CDR3 coding DNA: TGTGCCTGGAGTTCCAATAGCAATCAGCCCCAGCATTTT. The entire variable domain, with the rest obtained from reference TRBV30 and TRBJ1-5, is as follows: SQTIHQWPATLVQPVGSPLSLECTVEGTSNPNLYWYRQAAGRGLQLLFYSVGIGQISSEVPQNLSASRPQDRQFILSSKKLLLSDSGFYLCAWSSNSNQPQHFGDGTRLSIL.

The chain combines TRBV15 with TRBJ1-2; D might be TRBD1 (5 bases). V was shortened by 0 bases and J by 2 bases, with 16 bases between the two germline ends. Germline-derived CDR1 and CDR2 are LNHNV and YYDKDF (reference sequence). CDR3 size: 17 residues. The CDR3, as DNA: TGTGCCACCAGCAGAGATCGAGGAGGGGTCTCAAACTATGGCTACACCTTC. Its protein is CATSRDRGGVSNYGYTF.

The chain links TRBV19 to TRBJ1-2, with D uncertain. The CDR3 has 14 amino acids. Germline CDR1 is LNHDA and CDR2 is SQIVND (reference sequence). Trimming removed 3 bases at V and 7 bases at J, with 15 bases between. CDR3 DNA sequence: TGTGCCAGTAGTATGAAGGCGGGCTCGGGTGGCTACACCTTC. This gives the protein CASSMKAGSGGYTF.

This chain joins TRBV7-6 and TRBJ2-7; 8 bases agree with TRBD2. This CDR3 region has 17 residues. Germline values: CDR1 SGHVS, CDR2 FNYEAQ. The ends lost 0 bases at V and 1 base at J; junction bases unmatched: 8. In DNA, the CDR3 is TGTGCCAGCAGCTTAGCCCTAACTAGCGGAACGTCCTACGAGCAGTACTTC. The encoded protein is CASSLALTSGTSYEQYF.

This chain links TRBV25-1 with TRBJ1-1, with TRBD1 as a possible D gene (6 bases). V lost 8 bases and J lost 7, with 17 bases in between. The CDR3 is made up of 13 amino acids. From germline, CDR1 is MGHDK and CDR2 SYGVNS. The CDR3 sequence: CASRRQELNEAFF. The CDR3 nucleotides are TGTGCCAGCCGAAGACAGGAATTAAATGAAGCTTTCTTT.

The chain combines TRBV11-3 with TRBJ2-1; D gene unclear. CDR3 length: 15 residues. CDR1 is SGHNT and CDR2 is YENEEA in the germline V gene. V was clipped by 4 bases and J by 6 bases, with 16 bases between them. DNA for the CDR3: TGTGCCAGCAGCTACTCCGGAAGCGCATCCAATGAGCAGTTCTTC. Translating gives CASSYSGSASNEQFF.

The genes are TRBV7-9 and TRBJ1-3, with 9 bases fitting TRBD1. Germline V lookup: CDR1 SEHNR, CDR2 FQNEAQ (reference sequence). V gave up 0 bases and J gave up 3 bases; unmatched junction bases: 6. This CDR3 has 17 residues. The CDR3 nucleotides read TGTGCCAGCAGCTTAGCAAGAACAGGGGGCGGTGGAAACACCATATATTTT. It specifies CASSLARTGGGGNTIYF.

This sequence joins TRBV19 and TRBJ2-3; TRBD2 aligns across 16 bases. Germline CDR1 LNHDA, CDR2 SQIVND (reference sequence). Germline trimming cut 5 bases from V and 0 bases from J; bases unmatched to any gene: 5. The CDR3 loop spans 18 amino acids. The CDR3 region has the DNA TGTGCCAGTAGTTCGGGACTAGCGGGAGGGTGGAGCACAGATACGCAGTATTTT. Protein sequence: CASSSGLAGGWSTDTQYF.

The rearrangement joins TRBV6-5 to TRBJ1-1; TRBD1 agrees at 7 bases. The length of the CDR3 is 15 residues. V shed 5 bases, J shed 3 bases, and the junction held 9 bases outside the gene matches. The V gene's germline CDR1 is MNHEY and CDR2 SVGAGI. CDR3 nucleotides: TGTGCCAGCAGTATAGGGGGCGCCGGGGACACTGAAGCTTTCTTT. Translating gives CASSIGGAGDTEAFF.

The gene calls are TRBV10-2 and TRBJ2-7, with 12 bases matching TRBD2. Germline CDR1 and CDR2: WSHSY and SAAADI. This CDR3 comprises 14 residues. The junction had 6 bases not matched to a gene; V was cut back by 5 bases and J by 7 bases. CDR3 sequence: CASSPLAGGLEQYF. In DNA, the CDR3 is TGCGCCAGCAGTCCCCTAGCGGGAGGGCTTGAGCAGTACTTC.

The V call is TRBV5-6, the J call TRBJ1-2, with no clear D. Trimming pared 1 base from V and 8 bases from J, leaving 15 bases between. Germline-derived CDR1 and CDR2 are SGHDT and YYEEEE. The CDR3 runs to 14 residues. CDR3 DNA: TGTGCCAGCAGCTTGTGGCGAGGGTCGGGAGGCTACACCTTC. It codes for CASSLWRGSGGYTF.

The V and J genes are TRBV18 and TRBJ2-2; D perhaps matches TRBD2 (6 bases). The CDR3 runs 15 residues. V lost 6 bases to trimming and J lost 0 bases, with 11 bases between them. Germline values: CDR1 KGHSH, CDR2 LQKENI. CDR3 sequence reads: CASSPTGANTGELFF. CDR3 sequence (DNA): TGTGCCAGCTCCCCGACGGGGGCGAACACCGGGGAGCTGTTTTTT. Complete variable domain (other parts from reference TRBV18 and TRBJ2-2): NAGVMQNPRHLVRRRGQEARLRCSPMKGHSHVYWYRQLPEEGLKFMVYLQKENIIDESGMPKERFSAEFPKEGPSILRIQQVVRGDSAAYFCASSPTGANTGELFFGEGSRLTVL.